Shown below are 26 T cell receptor beta chains from a single sample sequenced in a study of T cells in Graves' hyperthyroidism and ophthalmopathy. Amplification targeted TCR beta CDR3 regions from RNA transcripts. When the TCR CDR3 underwent first-round RT-PCR, the HTBI primer set was used. One entry per CDR3 protein results from TCRdb running MiXCR on the multiplex PCR reads. The profile shows a few hundred thousand distinct CDR3 sequences, under 15% of them singletons. Specimen: blood. The receptors were gathered from a woman aged 18-30 years with Graves' hyperthyroidism.

As regards this clonotype: This may be a read error, as it is one base from a much larger clone. V is TRBV12-5 and J is TRBJ2-3; D gene ambiguous. Per germline, CDR1 LGHNT and CDR2 FRNRAP. Trimming stripped 0 bases from V and 5 bases from J, with 9 bases between. CDR3 length: 14 residues. This CDR3 is CASGLVRVGDTQYF. CDR3 in DNA: TGTGCTAGTGGTTTGGTACGAGTGGGAGATACGCAGTATTTT.

V is TRBV19 and J is TRBJ2-2; 7 nucleotides align to TRBD1. Germline trimming cut 10 bases from V and 2 bases from J; bases unmatched to any gene: 7. The CDR3 is 14 amino acids. From germline, CDR1 is LNHDA and CDR2 SQIVND (reference sequence). This chain's CDR3 is CATRQGVNTGELFF. DNA of the CDR3: TGTGCCACCCGACAGGGAGTTAACACCGGGGAGCTGTTTTTT.

This clonotype appeared many times. This chain joins TRBV7-9 and TRBJ1-4; the match to TRBD1 covers 8 bases. The CDR3 spans 14 residues. Germline lookup yields CDR1 SEHNR and CDR2 FQNEAQ (reference sequence). Germline trimming cut 5 bases from V and 8 bases from J; bases unmatched to any gene: 7. For the CDR3, the DNA is TGTGCCAGCAGCCTCGTTACAGGGGGGGAAAAACTGTTTTTT. This gives the protein CASSLVTGGEKLFF.

This clonotype has ten or more counts. This rearrangement joins TRBV12-3 or TRBV12-4 to TRBJ2-1; D gene unclear. CDR3 length: 13 amino acids. With 3 bases removed from V and 5 bases from J, the gap between germline ends came to 8 bases. CDR3 protein: CASSFNGNNEQFF. The CDR3 DNA sequence: TGTGCCAGCAGTTTTAACGGTAACAATGAGCAGTTCTTC.

This clonotype was counted a few times. The chain recombines TRBV9 with TRBJ2-3; perhaps TRBD1 as D (6 bases). The CDR3 runs to 15 residues. Per the germline V gene, CDR1 is SGDLS and CDR2 is YYNGEE. V was clipped by 3 bases and J by 1 base, with 12 bases between them. CDR3 amino acids: CASSAWGQGTDTQYF. In DNA form, the CDR3 reads TGTGCCAGCAGCGCGTGGGGGCAAGGCACAGATACGCAGTATTTT.

This clonotype was seen ten or more times. The genes are TRBV24-1 and TRBJ1-1; D call uncertain. CDR1 and CDR2 from the germline V gene are KGHDR and SFDVKD. The CDR3 length is 13 residues. The V gene lost 4 bases and the J gene lost 2 bases, with 7 bases spanning the gap. The CDR3 sequence: CATSDSHNTEAFF. The CDR3 DNA is TGTGCCACCAGTGACTCCCATAACACTGAAGCTTTCTTT.

The J gene is TRBJ2-5, the V gene TRBV25-1, with 8 positions matching TRBD2. The CDR3 has 14 amino acids. Germline loops: CDR1 MGHDK, CDR2 SYGVNS. V gave up 6 bases and J gave up 4 bases; unmatched junction bases: 7. The CDR3 bases are TGTGCCAGCAGGTCCAGCGGGAGTTTAGAGACCCAGTACTTC. This encodes CASRSSGSLETQYF.

This clonotype has a count of ten or more. The genes are TRBV3-1 and TRBJ1-2; 7 bases are a match to TRBD1. The CDR3 totals 14 residues. Germline V lookup: CDR1 LGHDT, CDR2 YNNKEL (reference sequence). Trimming at V came to 1 base and at J to 7 bases, leaving 6 bases not matched to a gene. CDR3 residues: CASSQGGQPFGYTF. CDR3 in DNA: TGTGCCAGCAGCCAAGGGGGACAGCCCTTTGGCTACACCTTC.

Many counts were recorded for this clonotype. CDR3: CAINTRGGQAGELFF. As DNA, the CDR3 is TGTGCCATCAACACACGAGGTGGACAGGCCGGGGAGCTGTTTTTT. V usage is TRBV10-3 and J usage is TRBJ2-2, with 7 bases aligning to TRBD1. V lost 7 bases and J lost 6; bases outside the gene matches: 11. Germline CDR1 reads ENHRY; CDR2 reads SYGVKD. The CDR3 has 15 amino acids.

This clonotype was recorded a few times. This chain joins TRBV20-1 and TRBJ2-1; 13 bases are a match to TRBD2. The CDR3 has 14 amino acids. Germline V CDR1 and CDR2: DFQATT, SNEGSKA (reference sequence). V trimming: 5 bases; J trimming: 8 bases; junction bases outside the gene matches: 6. CDR3 nucleotide sequence: TGCAGTGCTCCTGGGACTAGCGGGATCGATGAGCAGTTCTTC. It yields the protein CSAPGTSGIDEQFF.

This clonotype was recorded many times. The V call is TRBV19, the J call TRBJ1-5, with 8 bases fitting TRBD1. The CDR3 sequence is 14 residues long. From germline, CDR1 is LNHDA and CDR2 SQIVND (reference sequence). Trimming at V came to 6 bases and at J to 3 bases, leaving 4 bases not matched to a gene. CDR3 nucleotide sequence: TGTGCCAGTAGCAAGACAGGGGACAATCAGCCCCAGCATTTT. Translating gives CASSKTGDNQPQHF. The full variable domain, rest sourced from reference TRBV19 and TRBJ1-5, is DGGITQSPKYLFRKEGQNVTLSCEQNLNHDAMYWYRQDPGQGLRLIYYSQIVNDFQKGDIAEGYSVSREKKESFPLTVTSAQKNPTAFYLCASSKTGDNQPQHFGDGTRLSIL.

There are a few counts of this clonotype. The chain combines TRBV4-1 with TRBJ2-3; TRBD2 aligns across 11 bases. Trimming cost V 3 bases and J 0 bases; bases outside gene matches: 5. The CDR3 totals 17 residues. Germline loops: CDR1 MGHRA, CDR2 YSYEKL. CDR3 sequence (DNA): TGCGCCAGCAGCCACCCTAGCGGGAGGACTAGCACAGATACGCAGTATTTT. This codes for CASSHPSGRTSTDTQYF.

The rearrangement joins TRBV19 to TRBJ2-1, with 7 bases identical to TRBD2. The germline V gene has CDR1 LNHDA and CDR2 SQIVND (reference sequence). V gave up 6 bases and J gave up 1 base; unmatched junction bases: 6. The CDR3 length is 15 residues. The CDR3 DNA reads as TGTGCCAGTAGGCAGGCGGGAGTTTCCTACAATGAGCAGTTCTTC. It yields the protein CASRQAGVSYNEQFF.

The chain carries TRBV19 and TRBJ1-2; D is undetermined. There are 15 residues in the CDR3. Germline CDR1 LNHDA, CDR2 SQIVND (reference sequence). Trimming left V 1 base short and J 1 base short, with 10 bases between. CDR3 protein: CASSIVQGINYGYTF. CDR3 coding DNA: TGTGCCAGTAGTATAGTCCAAGGGATTAACTATGGCTACACCTTC.

This sequence joins TRBV5-8 and TRBJ1-6, with D possibly TRBD1 on 5 matching bases. V was trimmed by 4 bases and J by 9 bases, leaving 17 bases between them. Germline V gene lookup returns CDR1 SGHTS and CDR2 YDEGEE. The CDR3 loop spans 15 amino acids. This CDR3 reads CASSVLQRGISPLHF. Here the CDR3 DNA reads TGTGCCAGCAGCGTACTCCAACGGGGGATTTCACCCCTCCACTTT.

The table lists this clonotype with many counts. The gene calls are TRBV19 and TRBJ1-2; maybe TRBD1 (6 bases). Germline V gene lookup returns CDR1 LNHDA and CDR2 SQIVND (reference sequence). This CDR3 comprises 13 residues. The V end lost 8 bases, the J end lost 2 bases, and 12 bases lay between the germline ends. The CDR3 DNA reads TGTGCCAGTGCCAGGGGCCCGAACTATGGCTACACCTTC. Protein: CASARGPNYGYTF.

This clonotype came up a few times. The J gene is TRBJ2-3, the V gene TRBV19; TRBD1 or TRBD2 may be the D gene (7 bases each). This CDR3 is 14 amino acids long. Germline V lookup: CDR1 LNHDA, CDR2 SQIVND (reference sequence). The V end was cut by 6 bases, the J end by 6 bases, with 16 bases between. This chain's CDR3 is CASRMGGGEDTQYF. DNA for the CDR3: TGTGCCAGTAGGATGGGAGGGGGCGAGGATACGCAGTATTTT.

This clonotype was detected only a few times. The J gene is TRBJ2-6, the V gene TRBV2, with D maybe TRBD1 (5 bases). CDR1 is SNHLY, CDR2 FYNNEI, per germline. V dropped 7 bases and J dropped 1 base, with 14 bases sitting between them. This CDR3 comprises 16 residues. The CDR3 coding sequence is TGTGCCAGCACCTGGGGCAGTCCTTCTGGGGCCAACGTCCTGACTTTC. This encodes CASTWGSPSGANVLTF. The full variable domain, completed using reference TRBV2 and TRBJ2-6, is EPEVTQTPSHQVTQMGQEVILRCVPISNHLYFYWYRQILGQKVEFLVSFYNNEISEKSEIFDDQFSVERPDGSNFTLKIRSTKLEDSAMYFCASTWGSPSGANVLTFGAGSRLTVL.

In its sample, this clonotype was seen many times. The V and J genes are TRBV11-2 and TRBJ1-1; no firm D call. The length of the CDR3 is 13 residues. Germline lookup yields CDR1 SGHAT and CDR2 FQNNGV. Trimming shortened V by 4 bases and J by 1 base, and 7 bases separated the two germline ends. CDR3 protein: CASSWDTNTEAFF. CDR3 in DNA: TGTGCCAGCAGCTGGGATACGAACACTGAAGCTTTCTTT. The full variable domain, rest sourced from reference TRBV11-2 and TRBJ1-1, is EAGVAQSPRYKIIEKRQSVAFWCNPISGHATLYWYQQILGQGPKLLIQFQNNGVVDDSQLPKDRFSAERLKGVDSTLKIQPAKLEDSAVYLCASSWDTNTEAFFGQGTRLTVV.

The gene calls are TRBV11-3 and TRBJ2-3; 8 positions agree with TRBD1. The ends lost 5 bases at V and 6 bases at J; junction bases unmatched: 7. Germline assignment: CDR1 SGHNT and CDR2 YENEEA. CDR3 length equals 14 residues. DNA of the CDR3: TGTGCCAGCAGCATCCAGGGGGCGGCGGATACGCAGTATTTT. The encoded protein is CASSIQGAADTQYF.

The table lists this clonotype with many counts. The chain couples TRBV14 to TRBJ2-5; D is unresolved. This CDR3 has 14 amino acids. Trimming took off 0 bases at V and 5 bases at J, with 10 bases between the two ends. Looked up from germline, CDR1 is SGHDN and CDR2 is FVKESK. The CDR3 is CASSQDLVGETQYF. In nucleotides, the CDR3 is TGTGCCAGCAGCCAAGATTTAGTCGGGGAGACCCAGTACTTC.

This clonotype has ten or more counts. DNA for the CDR3: TGTGCCAGCAGCGTCGGCTTTCAGGGGCTGGGCTATGGCTACACCTTC. It encodes CASSVGFQGLGYGYTF. The rearrangement uses TRBV9 and TRBJ1-2; possible D gene TRBD1, 6 bases. With 2 bases removed from V and 4 bases from J, the gap between germline ends came to 18 bases. Looked up from germline, CDR1 is SGDLS and CDR2 is YYNGEE. This CDR3 is built from 16 residues.

This chain joins TRBV2 and TRBJ2-1, with 13 bases aligning to TRBD2. Germline trimming cut 6 bases from V and 4 bases from J; bases unmatched to any gene: 21. The CDR3 covers 21 residues. Germline assignment: CDR1 SNHLY and CDR2 FYNNEI. The CDR3: CASRNSPGLAGSIYRYNEQFF. CDR3 nucleotides: TGTGCCAGCAGGAATAGTCCGGGACTAGCGGGATCTATTTATAGGTACAATGAGCAGTTCTTC. Using reference TRBV2 and TRBJ2-1 for the parts outside the CDR3, the full variable domain is EPEVTQTPSHQVTQMGQEVILRCVPISNHLYFYWYRQILGQKVEFLVSFYNNEISEKSEIFDDQFSVERPDGSNFTLKIRSTKLEDSAMYFCASRNSPGLAGSIYRYNEQFFGPGTRLTVL.

This clonotype was counted many times. CDR3 amino acids: CASTLRRLRSEQFF. CDR3 DNA: TGTGCCAGCACCCTAAGGAGACTAAGGAGTGAGCAGTTCTTC. The chain uses TRBV11-2 and TRBJ2-1; D is possibly TRBD2 (5 bases). Germline loops: CDR1 SGHAT, CDR2 FQNNGV. V was cut by 7 bases and J by 9 bases, with 19 bases left in between. CDR3 length: 14 residues.

This clonotype was counted only a few times. This rearrangement joins TRBV12-3 or TRBV12-4 to TRBJ2-1, with 10 positions matching TRBD1. The CDR3 has 16 residues. The ends lost 6 bases at V and 9 bases at J; junction bases unmatched: 14. CDR3 loop: CASSGRGGQGHGEQFF. In nucleotides, the CDR3 is TGTGCCAGCAGCGGTCGGGGGGGACAGGGGCACGGTGAGCAGTTCTTC.

A remark on this clonotype: A much larger clone is a single base away; this may be a read error. The chain recombines TRBV10-3 with TRBJ2-7; 9 positions agree with TRBD1. This CDR3 spans 14 amino acids. CDR1 and CDR2 (germline): ENHRY, SYGVKD. CDR3 sequence: CAISESGQGYEQCF. The CDR3 region has the DNA TGTGCCATCAGTGAGTCGGGACAGGGCTACGAGCAGTGCTTC.